The 15 T cell receptor beta chains below all came from one sample that was sequenced in a study of cytotoxic CD8 clonotypes in ibrutinib-treated CLL. Method: immunoSEQ multiplex PCR; TCRdb's copy keeps in-frame clones and lacks some. The sample has nearly 300,000 clones, around 69% seen once. The sample in question was PBMCs, obtained at disease progression, from a patient treated with ibrutinib. The receptors derive from a human donor with chronic lymphocytic leukemia.

The chain couples TRBV7-8 to TRBJ2-7; D is ambiguous. The CDR3 consists of 13 residues. Per germline, CDR1 SGHVS and CDR2 FQNEAQ. V lost 4 bases and J 2 bases, leaving 9 bases between the germline ends. Here the CDR3 DNA reads TGTGCCAGCAGCTCACATCCCGCCTACGAGCAGTACTTC. Encoded protein: CASSSHPAYEQYF.

This chain connects TRBV27 to TRBJ1-2; 8 positions match TRBD1. V was pared by 6 bases and J by 2 bases, with 2 bases of the junction left unmatched. The germline V gene encodes CDR1 MNHEY and CDR2 SMNVEV (reference sequence). This CDR3 is built from 13 residues. The CDR3 is CASRRQGNYGYTF. CDR3 sequence (DNA): TGTGCCAGCAGAAGACAGGGGAACTATGGCTACACCTTC.

The chain is built from TRBV28 and TRBJ1-2; tentatively, D is TRBD1 (6 bases). V was trimmed by 3 bases and J by 7 bases, leaving 15 bases between them. CDR1 MDHEN and CDR2 SYDVKM come from the germline V gene. This CDR3 has 14 amino acids. CDR3 in DNA: TGTGCCAGCAGTTTCTCAGGGGAAGGAGGTGGCTACACCTTC. The encoded protein is CASSFSGEGGGYTF.

This clone was recorded once. The chain recombines TRBV7-2 with TRBJ2-5; 7 positions match TRBD2. V was pared by 8 bases and J by 2 bases, with 14 bases of the junction left unmatched. Germline values: CDR1 SGHTA, CDR2 FQGNSA. There are 16 residues in the CDR3. In DNA form, the CDR3 reads TGTGCCAGCCAGATGGGACCTCTAGCGGCTCAAGAGACCCAGTACTTC. Its translation is CASQMGPLAAQETQYF.

This chain links TRBV25-1 with TRBJ2-3, with no clear D. There are 14 residues in the CDR3. V lost 3 bases, J lost 3 bases, and 10 bases lay in between. Germline V gives CDR1 MGHDK, CDR2 SYGVNS. The CDR3 here is CASSDLVPTDTQYF. In nucleotides, the CDR3 is TGTGCCAGCAGTGACCTCGTACCGACAGATACGCAGTATTTT.

The gene calls are TRBV9 and TRBJ2-3; 9 nucleotides line up with TRBD2. V was clipped by 5 bases and J by 0 bases; unmatched bases: 16. Germline CDR1 reads SGDLS; CDR2 reads YYNGEE. The CDR3 runs to 19 residues. The CDR3 is CASSAMGASGAPSTDTQYF. The CDR3 DNA reads as TGTGCCAGCAGTGCCATGGGGGCTAGCGGGGCCCCTAGCACAGATACGCAGTATTTT.

The rearrangement links TRBV6-5 to TRBJ2-7; weak D call: TRBD1 (6 bases). The CDR3 extends over 13 amino acids. The V end lost 5 bases, the J end lost 2 bases, and 10 bases lay between the germline ends. The germline V gene encodes CDR1 MNHEY and CDR2 SVGAGI. The CDR3 coding sequence is TGTGCCAGCAGTATACAGGGTCCCTACGAGCAGTACTTC. It translates to CASSIQGPYEQYF.

The chain links TRBV9 to TRBJ1-1; no clear D. CDR1 and CDR2 from the germline V gene are SGDLS and YYNGEE. There are 13 residues in the CDR3. V was cut by 0 bases and J by 11 bases, with 14 bases left in between. CDR3 DNA sequence: TGTGCCAGCAGCGTAGAAGGTAGCGGCGAGGCTTTCTTT. Protein product: CASSVEGSGEAFF.

The rearrangement joins TRBV18 to TRBJ1-2, with a weak D call TRBD1 (5 bases). This CDR3 contains 14 residues. Germline V CDR1 and CDR2: KGHSH, LQKENI. The V end lost 5 bases, the J end lost 8 bases, and 18 bases lay between the germline ends. CDR3 sequence (DNA): TGTGCCAGCTCATCGGGCAGAGGGGTCGGAGGCTACACCTTC. Its translation is CASSSGRGVGGYTF.

The chain has TRBV5-6 and TRBJ2-7; maybe TRBD2 (5 bases). The CDR3 totals 14 residues. CDR1 is SGHDT, CDR2 YYEEEE, per germline. V was shortened by 0 bases and J by 7 bases, with 14 bases between the two germline ends. The CDR3 protein is CASSLVPTAEEQYF. Written as DNA, the CDR3 is TGTGCCAGCAGCTTGGTGCCTACAGCGGAAGAGCAGTACTTC. Complete variable domain (other parts from reference TRBV5-6 and TRBJ2-7): DAGVTQSPTHLIKTRGQQVTLRCSPKSGHDTVSWYQQALGQGPQFIFQYYEEEERQRGNFPDRFSGHQFPNYSSELNVNALLLGDSALYLCASSLVPTAEEQYFGPGTRLTVT.

In its sample, this clone was seen once. The genes are TRBV7-6 and TRBJ2-7; a possible D gene is TRBD2 (5 bases). This CDR3 region has 12 residues. The germline gives CDR1 SGHVS, CDR2 FNYEAQ. Trimming pared 4 bases from V and 3 bases from J, leaving 7 bases between. CDR3 DNA sequence: TGTGCCAGCAGCTCCGGGGACTACGAGCAGTACTTC. This sequence encodes CASSSGDYEQYF.

V is TRBV5-6 and J is TRBJ2-5, with 7 bases that match TRBD1. Germline values: CDR1 SGHDT, CDR2 YYEEEE. This CDR3 has 16 amino acids. Losses at the gene ends were 2 bases for V and 5 bases for J; bases not matched to a gene: 12. The CDR3 here is CASSLRGPLGEETQYF. The CDR3 nucleotides read TGTGCCAGCAGCTTAAGGGGGCCGTTAGGAGAGGAGACCCAGTACTTC.

The chain joins TRBV5-1 to TRBJ2-7, with 8 bases lining up with TRBD1. Germline V lookup: CDR1 SGHRS, CDR2 YFSETQ. There are 14 residues in the CDR3. The junction had 5 bases not matched to a gene; V was cut back by 2 bases and J by 4 bases. CDR3 sequence (DNA): TGCGCCAGCAGCTTAACCGGACAGGGATACGAGCAGTACTTC. Amino acids: CASSLTGQGYEQYF.

A few counts support this clone. The chain has TRBV18 and TRBJ1-5, with TRBD1 matching 9 bases. V was pared by 3 bases and J by 7 bases, with 7 bases of the junction left unmatched. This CDR3 has 15 amino acids. Germline loops: CDR1 KGHSH, CDR2 LQKENI. The CDR3 is CASSPGQGEAQPQHF. DNA of the CDR3: TGTGCCAGCTCACCGGGACAGGGAGAAGCACAGCCCCAGCATTTT.

In its sample, this clone was seen once. The CDR3 sequence is CASSPRLGQYF. CDR3 nucleotide sequence: TGTGCCAGCAGCCCCCGACTGGGGCAGTACTTC. J is TRBJ2-7 and V is TRBV11-1; no clear D. V was pared by 5 bases and J by 9 bases, with 11 bases between. CDR3 length equals 11 residues. Germline V gene sequence: CDR1 SGHAT, CDR2 FQDESV (reference sequence).